This TCR beta chain emerged from a study of follicular helper T cells after annual influenza vaccination. Time point here: 2015-2016 season, pre-vaccination. Study-wide findings and caveats: Rare clonotypes were missed; only roughly 10-22% of cells gave TCRB.

TCRB sequencing was done at Survey resolution level. Produced via immunoSEQ multiplex PCR; TCRdb's table is partial and in-frame only. The sample lists several thousand clones; roughly 85% were seen once. V shed 1 base and J shed 2 bases, with 9 bases lying between them. The CDR3 length is 15 residues. Germline CDR1 is MNHNS and CDR2 is SASEGT. Of note for this clone: What it binds is not known.

This sequence was found in an adult who received the influenza vaccine. The starting material was CXCR5+ CD38- circulating T follicular helper cells from blood, obtained on the day of influenza vaccination. This sample's subset: circulating Tfh, non-naive CD4+CXCR5+PD-1+ (ICOS+CD38+ or ICOS-CD38-). This sequence joins TRBV6-1 and TRBJ2-4; tentatively, D is TRBD2 (6 bases). The CDR3 region has the DNA TGTGCCAGCAGTGAAGTGGGGGGAACCAAAAACATTCAGTACTTC. Encoded protein: CASSEVGGTKNIQYF.